The next 25 T cell receptor beta chains were all read from a single sample in a study of prognosis after radiotherapy for stage I lung cancer. The study amplified the TCR beta CDR3 region from genomic DNA. This amplification was carried out by two rounds of multiplex PCR. Primers (each specific to one TRBV or TRBJ gene) were used in first-round PCR. TCRdb re-analysed the multiplex PCR reads in MiXCR, keeping a single row per CDR3 protein. The table lists about 19,000 distinct CDR3 sequences, approximately 26% of them singletons. The sequencing here drew on PBMCs, taken before or after stereotactic body radiation therapy (not recorded which). All receptors come from a donor over 45 with non-small cell lung cancer.

Details on this clonotype: This may be a read error: a much more frequent sequence differs by one nucleotide. The chain has TRBV5-1 and TRBJ1-4; D is ambiguous. Germline V gene lookup returns CDR1 SGHRS and CDR2 YFSETQ. Between the trimmed V and J ends, which lost 3 bases and 2 bases, there was a span of 11 bases. The CDR3 sequence is 15 residues long. This CDR3 is CASSSIGPTNEKLFF. Written as DNA, the CDR3 is TGCGCCAGCAGCTCAATCGGGCCCACTAATGAAAAACTGTTTTTT.

Turning to this clonotype: Given a far larger clone just one base away, this is likely a sequencing read error. This rearrangement joins TRBV6-2 or TRBV6-3 to TRBJ1-6; no definite D call. Germline loops: CDR1 MNHEY, CDR2 SVGEGT. V lost 6 bases and J 13 bases, leaving 19 bases between the germline ends. There are 14 residues in the CDR3. The CDR3 region has the DNA TGTGCCAGCAGCCCGGGGTGGGGAAAGGGCCCCCTCCACTTT. Its protein product is CASSPGWGKGPLHF.

This clonotype was detected many times. The V call is TRBV6-1, the J call TRBJ1-6, with D possibly matching TRBD1 (5 bases). V was pared by 6 bases and J by 7 bases, with 10 bases between. CDR1 MNHNS and CDR2 SASEGT come from the germline V gene. This CDR3 is built from 13 residues. The chain's CDR3 is CASSNRDNSPLHF. CDR3 DNA: TGTGCCAGCAGCAACCGGGACAATTCACCCCTCCACTTT.

About this clonotype: A far larger clone is off by one base, so a read error is likely. The chain uses TRBV6-4 and TRBJ2-2; possible D gene TRBD2, 6 bases. The CDR3 has 13 residues. Per germline, CDR1 MRHNA and CDR2 SNTAGT. Trimming took 9 bases from V and 7 from J, leaving 15 bases between them. In DNA, the CDR3 is TGTGCCAGTAGTACTAGCTGGTTCGGGGAGCTGTTTTTT. Translating it yields CASSTSWFGELFF.

A word on this clonotype: This likely came from a read error, as a far larger clone is one base away. The genes are TRBV6-2 or TRBV6-3 and TRBJ1-1, with 10 bases matching TRBD1. The germline gives CDR1 MNHEY, CDR2 SVGEGT. CDR3 length: 16 amino acids. The trim removed 5 bases at V and 8 bases at J, leaving 14 bases unmatched. The CDR3 coding sequence is TGTGCCAGCAGTCCCAAGGACAGGGGGGCTGATCCCGAAGCTTTCTTT. It is translated as CASSPKDRGADPEAFF.

As regards this clonotype: This probably arose from a read error, given a far larger clone one base away. In this CDR3 the conserved last residue, phenylalanine or tryptophan, is missing, so a read error is likely. The V call is TRBV6-1, the J call TRBJ1-6; 9 bases are shared with TRBD1. This CDR3 spans 15 amino acids. The germline CDR1 and CDR2 sequences are MNHNS and SASEGT. Trimming cost V 5 bases and J 10 bases; bases outside gene matches: 9. This CDR3 reads CASSLGGTGKSPLHY. The CDR3 DNA reads TGTGCCAGCAGTTTAGGGGGGACAGGGAAATCACCCCTCCACTAT.

A word on this clonotype: This is likely an artifact of a read error, given a far larger clone one base away. The V call is TRBV6-2 or TRBV6-3, the J call TRBJ2-5; tentatively, D is TRBD2 (6 bases). The CDR3 extends over 15 amino acids. Germline V gene lookup returns CDR1 MNHEY and CDR2 SVGEGT. The CDR3 coding sequence is TGTGCCAGCAGTCCCATGCGGGGAAACCAAGAGACCCAGTGCTTC. Encoded protein: CASSPMRGNQETQCF.

The table lists this clonotype with many counts. This rearrangement joins TRBV19 to TRBJ2-7; 7 bases fit TRBD1. V was pared by 0 bases and J by 0 bases, with 11 bases of the junction left unmatched. The germline V gene has CDR1 LNHDA and CDR2 SQIVND (reference sequence). This CDR3 comprises 18 residues. CDR3 amino acids: CASSIDGNRGDLSYEQYF. As DNA, the CDR3 is TGTGCCAGTAGTATAGACGGGAACAGGGGCGATCTCTCCTACGAGCAGTACTTC.

About this clonotype itself: Being one base from a much bigger clone, this may be a read error. The CDR3 end shows no conserved phenylalanine or tryptophan, and so a read error is likely. V and J are TRBV18 and TRBJ2-7; D is perhaps TRBD2 (5 bases). V was clipped by 5 bases and J by 1 base, with 12 bases between them. The CDR3 consists of 14 residues. Germline assignment: CDR1 KGHSH and CDR2 LQKENI. CDR3 DNA: TGTGCCAGCTCAGACTACGTGGAATCCTACGAGCAGTACTCC. Translation: CASSDYVESYEQYS.

Turning to this clonotype: It is likely a read error: a sequence one base away is far more abundant. The chain links TRBV6-2 or TRBV6-3 to TRBJ2-1; D gene ambiguous. Germline loops: CDR1 MNHEY, CDR2 SVGEGT. CDR3 length: 14 residues. CDR3 residues: CASSLEVGIHDQFF. The CDR3 DNA reads TGTGCCAGCAGCTTAGAGGTAGGGATTCATGATCAGTTCTTC.

This clonotype was seen many times. The rearrangement links TRBV20-1 to TRBJ1-2, with no clear D. The CDR3 contains 14 residues. V dropped 3 bases and J dropped 4 bases, with 15 bases sitting between them. CDR1 and CDR2 from the germline V gene are DFQATT and SNEGSKA (reference sequence). The CDR3 coding sequence is TGCAGTGCTAGCGGTGGCTACCTAACCTATGGCTACACCTTC. Encoded protein: CSASGGYLTYGYTF.

Comments on this clonotype: One end of the junction does not line up with germline, which may come from a read error. The chain combines TRBV11-3 with TRBJ2-7, with a tentative D call TRBD1 (6 bases). The CDR3 runs to 12 residues. Germline assignment: CDR1 SGHNT and CDR2 YENEEA. The CDR3 sequence: CASSSQGDEKYF. CDR3 sequence (DNA): TGTGCTAGCAGCTCACAGGGCGACGAGAAGTACTTC.

This clonotype was detected many times. J is TRBJ2-2 and V is TRBV2; 7 bases map to TRBD2. The CDR3 runs 16 residues. Germline CDR1 reads SNHLY; CDR2 reads FYNNEI. Trimming removed 4 bases from V and 0 bases from J; junction bases left unmatched: 5. The CDR3, as DNA: TGTGCCAGCAGTGGTCTACGGGGGGCGAACACCGGGGAGCTGTTTTTT. This encodes CASSGLRGANTGELFF.

This clonotype was counted many times. The V and J genes are TRBV7-2 and TRBJ2-5; no reliable D call. The CDR3 extends over 19 amino acids. In germline, CDR1 is SGHTA, CDR2 FQGNSA. V was shortened by 1 base and J by 2 bases, with 23 bases between the two germline ends. The CDR3 DNA follows: TGTGCCAGCAGCTTAGTTCGCCTACGGGCCTTAGGGTCGCAAGAGACCCAGTACTTC. Protein: CASSLVRLRALGSQETQYF.

At least ten counts were recorded for this clonotype. V gene TRBV27 combines with J gene TRBJ2-2; D may be TRBD2 (11 bases). Germline CDR1 is MNHEY and CDR2 is SMNVEV (reference sequence). This CDR3 has 20 residues. Trimming removed 3 bases at V and 6 bases at J, with 29 bases between. CDR3 loop: CASSFVGTGVAGGPSGELFF. CDR3 in DNA: TGTGCCAGCAGTTTTGTAGGGACAGGGGTAGCGGGAGGGCCTTCCGGGGAGCTGTTTTTT.

Regarding this clonotype: This could be a read error, since a much larger clone is one nucleotide away. In DNA, the CDR3 is TGCAGAGTTGCGGGCGCGACGACCAGAGGGCAGTTCTTC. Translated: CRVAGATTRGQFF. The V and J genes are TRBV29-1 and TRBJ2-1; D might be TRBD2 (5 bases). This CDR3 comprises 13 residues. The V gene's germline CDR1 is SQVTM and CDR2 ANQGSEA.

This clonotype was detected many times. The rearrangement uses TRBV19 and TRBJ2-2; 12 positions match TRBD2. The CDR3 contains 15 residues. Germline V gene sequence: CDR1 LNHDA, CDR2 SQIVND (reference sequence). Unmatched junction bases numbered 4, after V lost 6 bases and J lost 5 bases. CDR3 sequence: CASRGGLAGTGELFF. In nucleotides, the CDR3 is TGTGCCAGTAGAGGAGGACTAGCGGGAACCGGGGAGCTGTTTTTT.

This clonotype has more than one count but fewer than ten. A far bigger clonotype differs at one base, so this is likely a read error. This is likely a read error, given that the CDR3 carries no conserved phenylalanine or tryptophan at its end. The chain carries TRBV6-2 or TRBV6-3 and TRBJ1-2, with TRBD1 matching 8 bases. With 6 bases clipped from V and 1 base from J, the junction kept 7 bases outside the gene matches. Germline-derived CDR1 and CDR2 are MNHEY and SVGEGT. This CDR3 has 15 amino acids. CDR3 sequence: CASSDRGPLNYGYTS. For the CDR3, the DNA is TGTGCCAGCAGCGACAGGGGCCCCCTTAACTATGGCTACACCTCC.

This clonotype was counted many times. The chain employs TRBV7-9 and TRBJ1-2; weak D call: TRBD1 (5 bases). This CDR3 is built from 15 residues. Germline assignment: CDR1 SEHNR and CDR2 FQNEAQ (reference sequence). Trimming removed 1 base from V and 7 bases from J, with 16 bases in between. This chain's CDR3 is CASSLGTRRLGGYTF. The DNA of the CDR3 is TGTGCCAGCAGCTTAGGGACAAGGCGTTTGGGTGGCTACACCTTC.

The chain employs TRBV20-1 and TRBJ2-3; D unresolved. Germline V gene sequence: CDR1 DFQATT, CDR2 SNEGSKA (reference sequence). V was clipped by 3 bases and J by 4 bases, with 14 bases between them. This CDR3 is built from 14 residues. The CDR3 DNA sequence: TGCAGTGCTAGCCCGACCCGCTTTGCAGATACGCAGTATTTT. Translation gives CSASPTRFADTQYF.

A note on this clonotype: A far larger clone is one base from this, pointing to a likely read error. This chain joins TRBV27 and TRBJ2-5, with 7 positions matching TRBD1. The CDR3 totals 16 residues. V was pared by 5 bases and J by 6 bases, with 15 bases of the junction left unmatched. Germline values: CDR1 MNHEY, CDR2 SMNVEV (reference sequence). The CDR3 nucleotides read TGTGCCAGCAGTCGGACAGGCCTTGGGGATCTAAAGACCCAGTACTTC. The encoded protein is CASSRTGLGDLKTQYF.

The chain has TRBV2 and TRBJ2-1; TRBD2 is a possible D gene (5 bases). With 2 bases removed from V and 2 bases from J, the gap between germline ends came to 13 bases. This CDR3 has 16 amino acids. The germline gives CDR1 SNHLY, CDR2 FYNNEI. As DNA, the CDR3 is TGTGCCAGCAGTGAAAGCGCGGACTCGGCCTACAATGAGCAGTTCTTC. Translating gives CASSESADSAYNEQFF. Looking up the rest from reference TRBV2 and TRBJ2-1 gives the full variable domain: EPEVTQTPSHQVTQMGQEVILRCVPISNHLYFYWYRQILGQKVEFLVSFYNNEISEKSEIFDDQFSVERPDGSNFTLKIRSTKLEDSAMYFCASSESADSAYNEQFFGPGTRLTVL.

With regard to this clonotype: A read error may explain this, as a much larger clone is one base away. J is TRBJ2-5 and V is TRBV2; unclear D gene. Germline V gives CDR1 SNHLY, CDR2 FYNNEI. V lost 7 bases and J lost 2, with 11 bases in between. This CDR3 is built from 13 residues. CDR3 loop: CASIQHVQETQYF. In DNA, the CDR3 is TGTGCCAGCATTCAGCATGTACAAGAGACCCAGTACTTC.

This clonotype showed up just a few times. This chain links TRBV6-2 or TRBV6-3 with TRBJ2-7, with D perhaps TRBD2 (5 bases). CDR3 length equals 16 residues. Per the germline V gene, CDR1 is MNHEY and CDR2 is SVGEGT. Trimming removed 4 bases at V and 6 bases at J, with 22 bases between. CDR3 coding DNA: TGTGCCAGCAGTTCCCCTTCGCTAGCTGTAGTTCGCGAGCAGTACTTC. As protein: CASSSPSLAVVREQYF.

This clonotype has ten or more counts. The chain joins TRBV12-3 or TRBV12-4 to TRBJ2-7; D ambiguous. The CDR3 is made up of 12 amino acids. V gave up 2 bases and J gave up 5 bases, with 7 bases separating them. The chain's CDR3 is CASSLSPHEQYF. CDR3 coding DNA: TGTGCCAGCAGTTTATCCCCCCACGAGCAGTACTTC.